The 21 T cell receptor beta chains reported below all come from one sample, sequenced in a study of T cell responses to AZD1222 COVID-19 vaccine. TCRdb keeps only in-frame clones here, not all; method: immunoSEQ multiplex PCR. This sample has over 85,000 clones, with about 90% found just once. The sample consisted of peripheral blood, taken 28 days after the second AZD1222 dose. The origin of the receptors is an adult who received the AZD1222 COVID-19 vaccine.

The rearrangement links TRBV11-3 to TRBJ2-1; TRBD1 is a possible D gene (5 bases). CDR3 length: 16 amino acids. Trimming cost V 1 base and J 4 bases, with 14 bases left between them. Germline CDR1 SGHNT, CDR2 YENEEA. The CDR3 DNA sequence: TGTGCCAGCAGCTTAGGAGGTTCAGGGCCGTACAATGAGCAGTTCTTC. It codes for CASSLGGSGPYNEQFF.

The chain links TRBV4-1 to TRBJ2-1; D unclear. Germline lookup yields CDR1 MGHRA and CDR2 YSYEKL. V was trimmed by 4 bases and J by 4 bases, leaving 11 bases between them. This CDR3 region has 14 residues. The CDR3 DNA reads as TGCGCCAGCAGCCTAACAGCAATTTACAATGAGCAGTTCTTC. Protein product: CASSLTAIYNEQFF.

The CDR3 sequence is CASSFGPLVGTGDPEQYF. CDR3 nucleotide sequence: TGTGCCAGCAGCTTTGGGCCCCTCGTGGGGACAGGGGATCCCGAGCAGTACTTC. The rearrangement uses TRBV13 and TRBJ2-7; 10 bases are a match to TRBD1. The V gene's germline CDR1 is PRHDT and CDR2 FYEKMQ (reference sequence). The CDR3 consists of 18 residues. Trimming at V came to 3 bases and at J to 6 bases, leaving 17 bases not matched to a gene.

The CDR3 DNA is TGCGCCAGCAGAAGACAGGATGGCACAGATACGCAGTATTTT. It codes for CASRRQDGTDTQYF. V usage is TRBV5-1 and J usage is TRBJ2-3; the D gene is possibly TRBD1 (6 bases). V lost 5 bases, J lost 1 base, and 11 bases lay in between. CDR1 and CDR2 from the germline V gene are SGHRS and YFSETQ. There are 14 residues in the CDR3.

The CDR3 DNA sequence: TGTGCCTCACATACTCCGGGAAGGGGCACTGAAGCTTTCTTT. Translation: CASHTPGRGTEAFF. The chain joins TRBV28 to TRBJ1-1, with D maybe TRBD1 (5 bases). This CDR3 spans 14 amino acids. Deletions cut 11 bases from V and 4 bases from J, with 20 bases between. Germline V gene lookup returns CDR1 MDHEN and CDR2 SYDVKM.

The chain joins TRBV27 to TRBJ1-2; the D is unclear. Trimming removed 5 bases from V and 0 bases from J, with 10 bases in between. Germline CDR1 and CDR2: MNHEY and SMNVEV (reference sequence). CDR3 length: 14 residues. The CDR3 DNA reads as TGTGCCAGCAGTCAGGCGTCCACTAACTATGGCTACACCTTC. Translating gives CASSQASTNYGYTF.

Only one count was recorded for this clone. The V gene is TRBV5-6, the J gene TRBJ2-3; 8 bases map to TRBD2. The germline V gene has CDR1 SGHDT and CDR2 YYEEEE. The V gene end was trimmed by 5 bases and the J gene end by 0 bases; junction bases not matched to a gene: 8. The CDR3 has 16 amino acids. CDR3 protein: CASRLFSGVSTDTQYF. The CDR3 nucleotides are TGTGCCAGCAGACTCTTTAGCGGGGTTAGCACAGATACGCAGTATTTT.

The rearrangement uses TRBV5-8 and TRBJ1-1; 8 positions match TRBD1. The CDR3 runs to 13 residues. The V gene end was trimmed by 7 bases and the J gene end by 8 bases; junction bases not matched to a gene: 10. Germline CDR1 and CDR2: SGHTS and YDEGEE. CDR3 DNA: TGTGCCAGCCGCAGGGGGCACGATAGGGAAGCTTTCTTT. Amino acids: CASRRGHDREAFF.

This chain uses TRBV9 with TRBJ2-7; D gene unclear. V lost 4 bases to trimming and J lost 3 bases, with 17 bases between them. The CDR3 contains 15 residues. Germline CDR1 reads SGDLS; CDR2 reads YYNGEE. CDR3 DNA: TGTGCCAGCAGCCCCGGAGTGGGTGAGATCTACGAGCAGTACTTC. It is translated as CASSPGVGEIYEQYF.

The CDR3 here is CASSITNGQAFGQDTQYF. CDR3 DNA: TGTGCCAGCAGTATAACTAACGGACAGGCCTTCGGACAAGATACGCAGTATTTT. The genes are TRBV6-8 and TRBJ2-3, with 7 bases aligning to TRBD1. CDR1 is MNHGY, CDR2 SAAAGT, per germline. The CDR3 runs 18 residues. Unmatched junction bases numbered 19, after V lost 5 bases and J lost 5 bases.

This clone was seen once. The chain's CDR3 is CASSFRDRALRGEQFF. CDR3 DNA: TGTGCCAGCAGTTTTAGGGACAGGGCGCTCCGGGGTGAGCAGTTCTTC. The chain couples TRBV28 to TRBJ2-1, with 9 bases fitting TRBD1. Trimming cost V 3 bases and J 9 bases; bases outside gene matches: 12. The CDR3 sequence is 16 residues long. CDR1 MDHEN and CDR2 SYDVKM come from the germline V gene.

The chain combines TRBV6-1 with TRBJ1-2; a weak D match, TRBD1 (6 bases). From germline, CDR1 is MNHNS and CDR2 SASEGT. With 3 bases removed from V and 6 bases from J, the gap between germline ends came to 14 bases. This CDR3 contains 14 residues. CDR3 amino acids: CASSDLGTTHGYTF. The CDR3, as DNA: TGTGCCAGCAGTGATTTAGGGACAACTCATGGCTACACCTTC.

The V gene is TRBV6-1, the J gene TRBJ1-5; weak D call: TRBD1 (6 bases). With 1 base removed from V and 3 bases from J, the gap between germline ends came to 13 bases. Germline V gene data show CDR1 as MNHNS and CDR2 as SASEGT. This CDR3 has 16 amino acids. CDR3 DNA: TGTGCCAGCAGTGAAGGGAGAGGACAGTTCAATCAGCCCCAGCATTTT. Translating it yields CASSEGRGQFNQPQHF.

The chain has TRBV4-2 and TRBJ2-7; 15 bases fit TRBD2. The CDR3 extends over 18 amino acids. V dropped 4 bases and J dropped 5; count of bases not matched to a gene: 12. The germline CDR1 and CDR2 sequences are LGHNA and YNFKEQ. The CDR3 DNA reads as TGTGCCAGCAGCCGCTATGGACTAGCGGGAGGGGCCCCTAACGAGCAGTACTTC. Translating gives CASSRYGLAGGAPNEQYF.

The chain uses TRBV21-1 and TRBJ1-2; no DNA check was done on the table's D call, TRBD1. TRBV21-1 is recorded as a pseudogene. CDR3 length: 18 amino acids. CDR3 loop: CASSKESALSGRKNGYTF. The DNA of the CDR3 is TGTGCCAGCAGCAAAGAAAGTGCTCTGTCAGGGCGCAAGAATGGCTACACCTTC.

V and J are TRBV5-8 and TRBJ2-1, with TRBD2 as a possible D gene (5 bases). Trimming left V 5 bases short and J 9 bases short, with 21 bases between. This CDR3 comprises 15 residues. Per the germline V gene, CDR1 is SGHTS and CDR2 is YDEGEE. The CDR3 region is CASSRDSDWSSEQFF. DNA of the CDR3: TGTGCCAGCAGTCGGGATTCCGATTGGAGTAGTGAGCAGTTCTTC.

This chain links TRBV28 with TRBJ1-1, with D unclear. The CDR3 totals 21 residues. V shed 6 bases and J shed 1 base, with 33 bases lying between them. Looked up from germline, CDR1 is MDHEN and CDR2 is SYDVKM. The chain's CDR3 is CASRPLTYTLREHLQNTEAFF. The CDR3 DNA reads as TGTGCCAGCAGGCCCCTCACGTATACCCTCCGAGAACACCTCCAGAACACTGAAGCTTTCTTT.

The chain joins TRBV3-1 (or the pseudogene TRBV3-2) to TRBJ1-1, with D uncertain. This CDR3 spans 13 amino acids. Germline CDR1 and CDR2: LGHDT and YNNKEL (reference sequence). Trimming pared 2 bases from V and 3 bases from J, leaving 7 bases between. Written as DNA, the CDR3 is TGTGCCAGCAGCCAAAGCAGGCACACTGAAGCTTTCTTT. Amino acid sequence: CASSQSRHTEAFF.

The chain has TRBV27 and TRBJ1-5; no firm D call. Deletions cut 2 bases from V and 5 bases from J, with 10 bases between. Germline CDR1 is MNHEY and CDR2 is SMNVEV (reference sequence). CDR3 length: 14 amino acids. The CDR3 loop reads CASSLKHLDQPQHF. The CDR3 DNA sequence: TGTGCCAGCAGTTTAAAACATCTCGATCAGCCCCAGCATTTT.

The rearrangement uses TRBV6-5 and TRBJ2-1, with 7 bases aligning to TRBD1. This CDR3 spans 16 amino acids. V trimming: 0 bases; J trimming: 4 bases; junction bases outside the gene matches: 6. From germline, CDR1 is MNHEY and CDR2 SVGAGI. The CDR3 DNA reads as TGTGCCAGCAGTTACTCGAGTAGGGGGCCTTACAATGAGCAGTTCTTC. It codes for CASSYSSRGPYNEQFF.

This chain links TRBV2 with TRBJ2-4; possible D gene TRBD2, 6 bases. Trimming left V 7 bases short and J 5 bases short, with 15 bases between. The CDR3 totals 14 residues. Germline V lookup: CDR1 SNHLY, CDR2 FYNNEI. CDR3 loop: CASTFGGSENIQYF. In DNA, the CDR3 is TGTGCCAGCACCTTTGGGGGGTCTGAAAACATTCAGTACTTC. The full variable domain, with the rest looked up from reference TRBV2 and TRBJ2-4, is EPEVTQTPSHQVTQMGQEVILRCVPISNHLYFYWYRQILGQKVEFLVSFYNNEISEKSEIFDDQFSVERPDGSNFTLKIRSTKLEDSAMYFCASTFGGSENIQYFGAGTRLSVL.